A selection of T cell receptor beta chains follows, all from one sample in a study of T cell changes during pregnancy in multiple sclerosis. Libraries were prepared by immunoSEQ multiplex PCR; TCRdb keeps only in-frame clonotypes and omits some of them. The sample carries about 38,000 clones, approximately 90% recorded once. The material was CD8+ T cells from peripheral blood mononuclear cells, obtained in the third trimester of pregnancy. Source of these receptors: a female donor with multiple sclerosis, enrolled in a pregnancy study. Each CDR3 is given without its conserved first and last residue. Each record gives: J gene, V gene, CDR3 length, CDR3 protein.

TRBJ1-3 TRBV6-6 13 ASSYGGGGGNTIY
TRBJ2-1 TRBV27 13 ARAGTRLNYNEQF
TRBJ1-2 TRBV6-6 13 ASSESGSPLYGYT
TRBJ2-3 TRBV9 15 ASSPRVAGTSTDTQY
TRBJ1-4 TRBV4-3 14 ASSQDIFGANEKLF
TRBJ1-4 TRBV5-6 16 ASSFAITGGGSNEKLF
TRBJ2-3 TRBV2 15 ASSVPLSGALPDTQY
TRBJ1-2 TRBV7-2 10 ASSLRTSSYT
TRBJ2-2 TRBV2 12 ASSYTGGTGELF
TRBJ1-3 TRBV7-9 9 ASSRGNTIY
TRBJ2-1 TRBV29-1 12 SVEGDSAYNEQF
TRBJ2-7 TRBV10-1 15 ASSVNPQAGPNYEQY
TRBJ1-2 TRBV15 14 ATSREGTGGLNGYT
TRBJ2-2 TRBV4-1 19 ASSQLRLAGGLIPSTGELF
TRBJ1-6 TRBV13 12 ASSFTQYNSPLH
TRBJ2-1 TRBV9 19 ASSAPGGGQGIPRGTVEQF
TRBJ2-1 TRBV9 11 ASSVDGYNEQF
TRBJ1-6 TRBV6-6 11 ASKEGGGSPLH
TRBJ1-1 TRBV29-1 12 SVRFLGRHTEAF
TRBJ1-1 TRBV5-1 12 ASSFRQGAGEAF
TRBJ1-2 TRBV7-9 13 ASRPPQGARDGYT
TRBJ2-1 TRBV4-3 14 ASSQDPPGDYNEQF
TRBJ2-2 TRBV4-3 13 ASSQLAGGPGELF
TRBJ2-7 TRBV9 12 ASSVAGADYEQY
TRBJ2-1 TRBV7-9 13 ASSLLAGGRDEQF
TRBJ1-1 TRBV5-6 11 ASSLDRGPEAF
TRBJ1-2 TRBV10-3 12 AISGNRGSDGYT
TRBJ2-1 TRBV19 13 ASSIWGDLHNEQF
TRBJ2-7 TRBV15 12 ATSRDRGAYEQY
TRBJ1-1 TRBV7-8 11 ASSPPRGAEAF
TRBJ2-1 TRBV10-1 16 ASSESFLGGAGGNEQF
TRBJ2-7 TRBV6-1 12 ASSEGTSSHEQY
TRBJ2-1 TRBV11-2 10 ASSLALNEQF
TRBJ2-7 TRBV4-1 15 ASSQDPGAGTIYEQY
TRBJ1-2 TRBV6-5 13 ASSYSPRVPYGYT
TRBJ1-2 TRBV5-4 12 ASRSGTGTYGYT
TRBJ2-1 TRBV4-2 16 ASSRSRGRRGPGNEQF
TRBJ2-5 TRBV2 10 AGTGRQETQY
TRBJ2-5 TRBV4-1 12 ASSQDREQETQY
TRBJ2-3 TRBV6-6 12 ASSGREGTDTQY
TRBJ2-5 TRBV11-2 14 ASSFPRTGRQETQY
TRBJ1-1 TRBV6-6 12 ASFQGAGNTEAF
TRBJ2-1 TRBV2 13 ASSLSGTGYNEQF
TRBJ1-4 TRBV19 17 ASSIEGGQDTTTNEKLF
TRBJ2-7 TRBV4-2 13 ASSQGTGLHYEQY
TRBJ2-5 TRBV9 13 ASSAQGYLEETQY